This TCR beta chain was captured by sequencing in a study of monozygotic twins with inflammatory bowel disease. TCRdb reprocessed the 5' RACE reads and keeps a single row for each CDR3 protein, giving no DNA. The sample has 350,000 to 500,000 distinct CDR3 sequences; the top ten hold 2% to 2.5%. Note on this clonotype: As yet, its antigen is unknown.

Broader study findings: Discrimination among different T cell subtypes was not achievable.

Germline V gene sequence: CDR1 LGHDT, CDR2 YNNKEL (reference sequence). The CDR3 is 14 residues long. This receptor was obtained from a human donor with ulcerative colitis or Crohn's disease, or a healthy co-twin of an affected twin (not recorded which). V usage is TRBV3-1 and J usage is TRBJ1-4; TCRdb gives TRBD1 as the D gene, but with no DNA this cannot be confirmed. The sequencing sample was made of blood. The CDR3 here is CASSAPSTNEKLFF.